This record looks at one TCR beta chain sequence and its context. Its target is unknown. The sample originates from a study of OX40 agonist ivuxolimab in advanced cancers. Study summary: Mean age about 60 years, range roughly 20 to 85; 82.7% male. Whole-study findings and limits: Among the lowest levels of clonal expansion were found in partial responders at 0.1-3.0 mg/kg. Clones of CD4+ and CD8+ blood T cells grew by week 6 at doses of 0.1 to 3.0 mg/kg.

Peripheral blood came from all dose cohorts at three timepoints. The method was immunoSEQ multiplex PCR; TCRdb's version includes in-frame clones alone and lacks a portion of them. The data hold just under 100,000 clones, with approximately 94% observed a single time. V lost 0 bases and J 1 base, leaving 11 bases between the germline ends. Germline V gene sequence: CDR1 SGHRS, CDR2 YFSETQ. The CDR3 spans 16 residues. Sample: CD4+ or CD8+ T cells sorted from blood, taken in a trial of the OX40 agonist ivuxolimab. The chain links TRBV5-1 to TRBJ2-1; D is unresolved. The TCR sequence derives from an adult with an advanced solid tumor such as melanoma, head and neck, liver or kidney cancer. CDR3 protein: CASSLEAHLSYNEQFF. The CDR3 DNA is TGCGCCAGCAGCTTGGAGGCACACCTTTCCTACAATGAGCAGTTCTTC.